This passage covers 29 T cell receptor beta chains from one sample sequenced in a study of identical twins. TCRdb recomputed calls from the 5' RACE reads with MiXCR, one row per CDR3 protein. The table lists approximately 240,000 distinct CDR3 sequences, around 15% of them singletons. Sequencing was carried out using memory (CD45RO+) T cells sorted from blood. The receptors stem from a woman between 18 and 30 years old in good health.

V gene TRBV20-1 combines with J gene TRBJ1-1, with D uncertain. Germline lookup yields CDR1 DFQATT and CDR2 SNEGSKA (reference sequence). Trimming cost V 0 bases and J 7 bases, with 15 bases left between them. The length of the CDR3 is 14 residues. The CDR3 sequence is CSAREGAEPNEAFF. The CDR3, as DNA: TGCAGTGCTAGAGAAGGTGCTGAGCCCAATGAAGCTTTCTTT.

The genes are TRBV7-9 and TRBJ2-2; 7 bases line up with TRBD1. CDR3 size: 15 residues. Looked up from germline, CDR1 is SEHNR and CDR2 is FQNEAQ (reference sequence). V shed 6 bases and J 0 bases; nucleotides not matched to a gene: 4. Here the CDR3 reads CASRRTGANTGELFF. The DNA of the CDR3 is TGTGCCAGCAGAAGAACAGGGGCGAACACCGGGGAGCTGTTTTTT. The complete variable domain, with remaining parts taken from reference TRBV7-9 and TRBJ2-2, reads DTGVSQNPRHKITKRGQNVTFRCDPISEHNRLYWYRQTLGQGPEFLTYFQNEAQLEKSRLLSDRFSAERPKGSFSTLEIQRTEQGDSAMYLCASRRTGANTGELFFGEGSRLTVL.

This clonotype has a count of ten or more. This chain uses TRBV12-3 or TRBV12-4 with TRBJ2-4, with 11 bases matching TRBD2. Trimming took 4 bases from V and 0 from J; bases not matched to a gene: 2. The CDR3 length is 16 residues. CDR3 sequence: CASSSGTSGAKNIQYF. The CDR3 region has the DNA TGTGCCAGCAGTTCCGGGACTAGCGGAGCCAAAAACATTCAGTACTTC.

This clonotype was found many times. The chain employs TRBV20-1 and TRBJ2-3, with D possibly matching TRBD2 (7 bases). Looked up from germline, CDR1 is DFQATT and CDR2 is SNEGSKA (reference sequence). V lost 3 bases, J lost 0 bases, and 22 bases lay in between. This CDR3 is built from 18 residues. The CDR3 DNA sequence: TGCAGTGCTAGTTCTCGCGGGGGCCAAGAAACTAGCACAGATACGCAGTATTTT. It is translated as CSASSRGGQETSTDTQYF.

CDR3 protein: CASSQRGNSPLHF. The DNA of the CDR3 is TGTGCCAGCAGCCAAAGGGGAAATTCACCCCTCCACTTT. The V and J genes are TRBV4-2 and TRBJ1-6, with D perhaps TRBD1 (5 bases). The germline V and J ends were trimmed by 2 bases and 7 bases, with 6 bases remaining between them. Per germline, CDR1 LGHNA and CDR2 YNFKEQ. CDR3 length: 13 residues.

The V gene is TRBV15, the J gene TRBJ2-5; 8 bases are a match to TRBD1. The CDR3 consists of 14 residues. V was clipped by 2 bases and J by 6 bases; unmatched bases: 5. Germline loops: CDR1 LNHNV, CDR2 YYDKDF (reference sequence). CDR3 sequence reads: CATSRQTGVKTQYF. Here the CDR3 DNA reads TGTGCCACCAGCAGACAGACAGGGGTGAAGACCCAGTACTTC.

The sample holds many counts of this clonotype. V usage is TRBV7-2 and J usage is TRBJ2-3, with D maybe TRBD2 (5 bases). Germline values: CDR1 SGHTA, CDR2 FQGNSA. Trimming pared 5 bases from V and 3 bases from J, leaving 12 bases between. The CDR3 is 14 residues long. The CDR3 is CASSPSGYTDTQYF. CDR3 DNA sequence: TGTGCCAGCAGCCCCTCGGGGTATACAGATACGCAGTATTTT.

This clonotype was counted between two and nine times. The chain carries TRBV10-3 and TRBJ2-7; 10 bases fit TRBD2. In germline, CDR1 is ENHRY, CDR2 SYGVKD. The CDR3 is 15 residues long. V dropped 6 bases and J dropped 2; count of bases not matched to a gene: 7. The CDR3 DNA reads as TGTGCCATCAGCCTTATAGCGGGGGGCGCCTACGAGCAGTACTTC. Protein product: CAISLIAGGAYEQYF.

CDR3 DNA: TGTGCCAGCAGCTTGTTTACAGCTGAAGCTTTCTTT. Translation: CASSLFTAEAFF. V and J are TRBV5-6 and TRBJ1-1; no definite D call. Per the germline V gene, CDR1 is SGHDT and CDR2 is YYEEEE. The CDR3 has 12 amino acids. Deletions cut 1 base from V and 6 bases from J, with 7 bases between.

This clonotype was counted between two and nine times. This chain connects TRBV29-1 to TRBJ2-7, with 9 bases aligning to TRBD1. The V gene end was trimmed by 3 bases and the J gene end by 3 bases; junction bases not matched to a gene: 6. The CDR3 sequence is 14 residues long. From germline, CDR1 is SQVTM and CDR2 ANQGSEA. CDR3 nucleotide sequence: TGCAGCGTTGACACCGGGACAGGGTTCTACGAGCAGTACTTC. Amino acids: CSVDTGTGFYEQYF.

The chain combines TRBV20-1 with TRBJ2-5, with D perhaps matching TRBD1 (5 bases). V shed 1 base and J shed 5 bases, with 20 bases lying between them. Germline V CDR1 and CDR2: DFQATT, SNEGSKA (reference sequence). CDR3 length: 16 amino acids. CDR3 nucleotide sequence: TGCAGTGCTAGAGGCATGAACAGACAGCCCAGGGAGACCCAGTACTTC. Its translation: CSARGMNRQPRETQYF.

The chain combines TRBV2 with TRBJ2-4, with a weak D call TRBD1 (6 bases). From germline, CDR1 is SNHLY and CDR2 FYNNEI. There are 14 residues in the CDR3. The ends were cut back, 4 bases at V and 2 bases at J, with 9 bases in the middle. The CDR3 sequence: CASSGDRTKNIQYF. The CDR3 region has the DNA TGTGCCAGCAGTGGAGACAGGACCAAAAACATTCAGTACTTC. Based on the CDR3 plus reference TRBV2 and TRBJ2-4, the full variable domain is EPEVTQTPSHQVTQMGQEVILRCVPISNHLYFYWYRQILGQKVEFLVSFYNNEISEKSEIFDDQFSVERPDGSNFTLKIRSTKLEDSAMYFCASSGDRTKNIQYFGAGTRLSVL.

V usage is TRBV6-2 or TRBV6-3 and J usage is TRBJ2-7; D not certain. V lost 1 base and J 2 bases, leaving 12 bases between the germline ends. The germline V gene encodes CDR1 MNHEY and CDR2 SVGEGT. The CDR3 sequence is 15 residues long. The CDR3: CASSYFVPGTYEQYF. The CDR3 DNA is TGTGCCAGCAGTTACTTTGTCCCAGGAACCTACGAGCAGTACTTC.

This clonotype was seen a handful of times. This chain uses TRBV27 with TRBJ2-5, with 13 positions matching TRBD2. The trim removed 5 bases at V and 5 bases at J, leaving 11 bases unmatched. There are 17 residues in the CDR3. Per germline, CDR1 MNHEY and CDR2 SMNVEV (reference sequence). CDR3 DNA sequence: TGTGCCAGCAGTACCCGGACTAGCGGGAGCATTAGGGAGACCCAGTACTTC. Its protein is CASSTRTSGSIRETQYF.

The J gene is TRBJ2-3, the V gene TRBV7-3; D uncertain. V lost 5 bases and J lost 3, with 12 bases in between. The CDR3 length is 14 residues. CDR1 is SGHTA and CDR2 is FQGTGA in the germline V gene. This CDR3 is CASSPSRATDTQYF. The CDR3 nucleotides are TGTGCCAGCAGCCCCTCGAGAGCTACAGATACGCAGTATTTT.

This clonotype appeared many times. The chain carries TRBV6-5 and TRBJ1-1; D ambiguous. There are 13 residues in the CDR3. The V end was cut by 4 bases, the J end by 4 bases, with 10 bases between. Germline-derived CDR1 and CDR2 are MNHEY and SVGAGI. The CDR3 nucleotides read TGTGCCAGCAGTTCAGGTCTTTTCACTGAAGCTTTCTTT. Protein sequence: CASSSGLFTEAFF.

This clonotype was counted only a few times. This sequence joins TRBV5-6 and TRBJ2-3, with D possibly being TRBD2 (5 bases). Per the germline V gene, CDR1 is SGHDT and CDR2 is YYEEEE. Trimming pared 2 bases from V and 2 bases from J, leaving 9 bases between. The CDR3 consists of 14 residues. CDR3 bases: TGTGCCAGCAGCTTAGAGCGGCTCACAGATACGCAGTATTTT. Translated: CASSLERLTDTQYF.

Many counts were recorded for this clonotype. J is TRBJ2-5 and V is TRBV7-8; either TRBD1 or TRBD2 may supply D (5 bases each). There are 14 residues in the CDR3. Deletions cut 6 bases from V and 8 bases from J, with 19 bases between. Germline V gene sequence: CDR1 SGHVS, CDR2 FQNEAQ. Here the CDR3 reads CASSYRDRRETQYF. The CDR3 region has the DNA TGTGCCAGCAGTTACCGGGACCGAAGAGAAACCCAGTACTTC.

The genes are TRBV27 and TRBJ1-3; possible D gene TRBD1, 6 bases. CDR1 is MNHEY and CDR2 is SMNVEV in the germline V gene (reference sequence). The CDR3 runs 13 residues. The V end was cut by 5 bases, the J end by 8 bases, with 13 bases between. The CDR3 coding sequence is TGTGCCAGCAGTAGGGGGTTGTGGGACACCATATATTTT. Translated: CASSRGLWDTIYF.

This clonotype has only a few counts. V is TRBV12-3 or TRBV12-4 and J is TRBJ1-5, with D possibly matching TRBD1 (5 bases). V was trimmed by 3 bases and J by 2 bases, leaving 14 bases between them. This CDR3 is built from 16 residues. The CDR3 DNA is TGTGCCAGCAGTTTTCATCCAGGCAGGGGCAATCAGCCCCAGCATTTT. Translation gives CASSFHPGRGNQPQHF.

This sequence joins TRBV3-1 and TRBJ2-3; the D is unclear. V was pared by 3 bases and J by 6 bases, with 7 bases between. In germline, CDR1 is LGHDT, CDR2 YNNKEL (reference sequence). This CDR3 has 12 amino acids. CDR3 in amino acids: CASSHDTDTQYF. Here the CDR3 DNA reads TGTGCCAGCAGCCACGATACTGATACGCAGTATTTT.

The rearrangement uses TRBV11-2 and TRBJ1-2; D may be TRBD1 (5 bases). This CDR3 has 15 amino acids. Germline-derived CDR1 and CDR2 are SGHAT and FQNNGV. Trimming stripped 3 bases from V and 1 base from J, with 12 bases between. CDR3 sequence: CASSLTATDNYGYTF. The CDR3 DNA is TGTGCCAGCAGCTTGACAGCCACCGATAACTATGGCTACACCTTC.

The chain is built from TRBV20-1 and TRBJ1-2; 9 bases agree with TRBD1. Germline CDR1 DFQATT, CDR2 SNEGSKA (reference sequence). The CDR3 runs 13 residues. The V segment lost 3 bases and the J segment 6 bases; nucleotides outside the gene matches: 5. CDR3 sequence reads: CSARRGQGNGYTF. As DNA, the CDR3 is TGCAGTGCTAGGCGTGGACAGGGGAATGGCTACACCTTC.

The sample holds a few counts of this clonotype. This chain joins TRBV20-1 and TRBJ2-1, with 12 bases that match TRBD2. Trimming took 6 bases from V and 7 from J; bases not matched to a gene: 13. The CDR3 runs 16 residues. Germline V CDR1 and CDR2: DFQATT, SNEGSKA (reference sequence). CDR3 sequence: CSANDNLAGGRNEQFF. CDR3 sequence (DNA): TGCAGTGCAAACGACAATCTAGCGGGGGGGCGTAATGAGCAGTTCTTC.

A few counts support this clonotype. The chain uses TRBV7-9 and TRBJ1-1; the D is unclear. The CDR3 length is 13 residues. Germline-derived CDR1 and CDR2 are SEHNR and FQNEAQ (reference sequence). Between the trimmed V and J ends, which lost 2 bases and 3 bases, there was a span of 7 bases. The CDR3 DNA reads TGTGCCAGCAGCTTACAGGAGGACACTGAAGCTTTCTTT. This translates into CASSLQEDTEAFF.

This clonotype was detected only a few times. The chain carries TRBV11-2 and TRBJ2-2, with 7 bases lining up with TRBD1. The germline V gene encodes CDR1 SGHAT and CDR2 FQNNGV. V dropped 5 bases and J dropped 0; count of bases not matched to a gene: 9. The CDR3 extends over 17 amino acids. For the CDR3, the DNA is TGTGCCAGCAGCACCCGACAGGGTTGGTCGAACACCGGGGAGCTGTTTTTT. Translation gives CASSTRQGWSNTGELFF.

This clonotype has at least ten counts. The CDR3 region is CAWSGLAHNEQFF. DNA of the CDR3: TGTGCCTGGAGTGGGCTAGCCCACAATGAGCAGTTCTTC. The V gene is TRBV30, the J gene TRBJ2-1; maybe TRBD2 (5 bases). Germline V CDR1 and CDR2: GTSNPN, SVGIG (reference sequence). Trimming left V 1 base short and J 5 bases short, with 9 bases between. CDR3 length: 13 residues.

This clonotype was counted only a few times. V usage is TRBV3-1 and J usage is TRBJ1-1, with no clear D. CDR3 length: 14 amino acids. V was shortened by 2 bases and J by 4 bases, with 11 bases between the two germline ends. CDR1 LGHDT and CDR2 YNNKEL come from the germline V gene (reference sequence). CDR3 sequence (DNA): TGTGCCAGCAGCCAATACCTTGGGAGCACTGAAGCTTTCTTT. This codes for CASSQYLGSTEAFF. Full variable domain (outside the CDR3, taken from reference TRBV3-1 and TRBJ1-1): DTAVSQTPKYLVTQMGNDKSIKCEQNLGHDTMYWYKQDSKKFLKIMFSYNNKELIINETVPNRFSPKSPDKAHLNLHINSLELGDSAVYFCASSQYLGSTEAFFGQGTRLTVV.

The chain uses TRBV7-9 and TRBJ1-1; D call uncertain. V was shortened by 5 bases and J by 8 bases, with 9 bases between the two germline ends. CDR3 length equals 11 residues. The germline CDR1 and CDR2 sequences are SEHNR and FQNEAQ (reference sequence). The CDR3 sequence is CASSLDLEAFF. The CDR3 DNA is TGTGCCAGCAGCCTTGACTTGGAAGCTTTCTTT.